A single sample is the source of the 15 T cell receptor beta chains below, sequenced in a study of T cells after yellow fever vaccination. TCRdb reprocessed the 5' RACE reads via MiXCR and lists one record per CDR3 protein. The table includes about 340,000 distinct CDR3 sequences, 3% to 4.5% detected once. This specimen was PBMCs, taken 5 days after the yellow fever booster vaccination. These TCRs come from a man aged 18-30 years who received the YFV17D yellow fever vaccine.

This clonotype was observed at least ten times. J is TRBJ2-7 and V is TRBV7-9; D call uncertain. Germline-derived CDR1 and CDR2 are SEHNR and FQNEAQ (reference sequence). Trimming took off 4 bases at V and 3 bases at J, with 10 bases between the two ends. The CDR3 is made up of 13 amino acids. CDR3 loop: CASSSLRSYEQYF. CDR3 sequence (DNA): TGTGCCAGCAGCTCGCTGAGGAGCTACGAGCAGTACTTC.

The V and J genes are TRBV12-3 or TRBV12-4 and TRBJ2-5; D remains ambiguous. Trimming left V 3 bases short and J 7 bases short, with 9 bases between. The CDR3 has 12 residues. The CDR3 DNA reads as TGTGCCAGCAGTTTGGAGCTCTTGACCCAGTACTTC. Amino acids: CASSLELLTQYF.

This clonotype appeared a few times. V is TRBV6-2 or TRBV6-3 and J is TRBJ1-5, with D uncertain. This CDR3 region has 15 residues. Germline-derived CDR1 and CDR2 are MNHEY and SVGEGT. V was shortened by 0 bases and J by 5 bases, with 11 bases between the two germline ends. The CDR3 region has the DNA TGTGCCAGCAGTTACTCGATCCCCGGGTATCAGCCCCAGCATTTT. It translates to CASSYSIPGYQPQHF.

The CDR3 DNA sequence: TGTGCCAGCAGCCCGCCCCCCGTCAATGAGCAGTTCTTC. Its protein product is CASSPPPVNEQFF. The chain joins TRBV7-9 to TRBJ2-1; no clear D gene. The CDR3 extends over 13 amino acids. Trimming cost V 5 bases and J 6 bases, with 11 bases left between them. From germline, CDR1 is SEHNR and CDR2 FQNEAQ (reference sequence).

This clonotype has a handful of counts. The rearrangement links TRBV18 to TRBJ1-2; D is perhaps TRBD1 (5 bases). Trimming pared 5 bases from V and 2 bases from J, leaving 9 bases between. The CDR3 has 13 amino acids. The germline gives CDR1 KGHSH, CDR2 LQKENI. As DNA, the CDR3 is TGTGCCAGCTCAAGGACACCGAACTATGGCTACACCTTC. This translates into CASSRTPNYGYTF.

The table lists this clonotype with a few counts. The rearrangement links TRBV29-1 to TRBJ2-5; D ambiguous. This CDR3 comprises 15 residues. Per germline, CDR1 SQVTM and CDR2 ANQGSEA. V was pared by 1 base and J by 1 base, with 13 bases between. The CDR3: CSVEAWAAIQETQYF. The CDR3 region has the DNA TGCAGCGTTGAAGCCTGGGCAGCCATCCAAGAGACCCAGTACTTC. The full variable domain, with the rest looked up from reference TRBV29-1 and TRBJ2-5, is SAVISQKPSRDICQRGTSLTIQCQVDSQVTMMFWYRQQPGQSLTLIATANQGSEATYESGFVIDKFPISRPNLTFSTLTVSNMSPEDSSIYLCSVEAWAAIQETQYFGPGTRLLVL.

This clonotype was detected only a few times. The chain joins TRBV3-1 to TRBJ2-1, with a tentative D call TRBD2 (5 bases). Germline CDR1 is LGHDT and CDR2 is YNNKEL (reference sequence). V was clipped by 4 bases and J by 7 bases, with 17 bases between them. There are 15 residues in the CDR3. In nucleotides, the CDR3 is TGTGCCAGCAGCCCCCGTCCGGGGAGTGCTAATGAGCAGTTCTTC. It yields the protein CASSPRPGSANEQFF.

This clonotype was seen ten or more times. V usage is TRBV20-1 and J usage is TRBJ1-6; no definite D call. The V end was cut by 3 bases, the J end by 7 bases, with 7 bases between. Per the germline V gene, CDR1 is DFQATT and CDR2 is SNEGSKA (reference sequence). CDR3 size: 12 residues. The CDR3 region is CSARGYNSPLHF. The CDR3, as DNA: TGCAGTGCTAGGGGGTACAATTCACCCCTCCACTTT.

This clonotype was seen repeatedly, ten times or more. In DNA, the CDR3 is TGTGCCAGCTCACCATCCGCCCCTTCGCAGGGGGGCTACGAGCAGTACGTC. Translated: CASSPSAPSQGGYEQYV. The rearrangement uses TRBV18 and TRBJ2-7, with D perhaps matching TRBD1 (7 bases). The CDR3 has 17 residues. V dropped 2 bases and J dropped 3 bases, with 20 bases sitting between them. Germline CDR1 KGHSH, CDR2 LQKENI.

This clonotype was recorded a few times. The gene calls are TRBV12-3 or TRBV12-4 and TRBJ2-1; D unclear. The CDR3 covers 12 residues. The V and J ends lost 5 bases and 4 bases respectively, with 6 bases between them. As DNA, the CDR3 is TGTGCCAGCAGTCCTGATTACAATGAGCAGTTCTTC. Its translation: CASSPDYNEQFF.

This clonotype was found many times. DNA for the CDR3: TGTGCCAGCAGCCGCGGGATTAACGAGCAGTACGTC. It specifies CASSRGINEQYV. This chain connects TRBV7-9 to TRBJ2-7, with D maybe TRBD2 (6 bases). V was cut by 5 bases and J by 5 bases, with 10 bases left in between. The CDR3 extends over 12 amino acids. Germline CDR1 SEHNR, CDR2 FQNEAQ (reference sequence).

This sequence joins TRBV4-3 and TRBJ2-3; D tentatively fits TRBD1 or TRBD2 (6 bases each). Germline CDR1 reads LGHNA; CDR2 reads YSLEER. The germline V and J ends were trimmed by 1 base and 2 bases, with 19 bases remaining between them. The CDR3 has 18 amino acids. This CDR3 reads CASSQGGLGGLTTDTQYF. The DNA of the CDR3 is TGCGCCAGCAGCCAAGGGGGCCTAGGGGGGCTCACCACAGATACGCAGTATTTT.

The sample holds a few counts of this clonotype. The CDR3 is CASSGGGGGEQYF. For the CDR3, the DNA is TGTGCCAGCAGTGGCGGCGGGGGGGGCGAGCAGTACTTC. The chain employs TRBV6-1 and TRBJ2-7; 9 bases map to TRBD2. The length of the CDR3 is 13 residues. Germline V CDR1 and CDR2: MNHNS, SASEGT. Trimming took 4 bases from V and 6 from J; bases not matched to a gene: 4.

This clonotype was observed many times. The chain couples TRBV2 to TRBJ2-3; the D is unclear. Trimming pared 6 bases from V and 3 bases from J, leaving 7 bases between. This CDR3 contains 12 residues. CDR1 is SNHLY, CDR2 FYNNEI, per germline. In DNA form, the CDR3 reads TGTGCCAGCAGGGAAAGTACAGATACGCAGTATTTT. Translated: CASRESTDTQYF. Together with reference TRBV2 and TRBJ2-3, the CDR3 gives the full variable domain: EPEVTQTPSHQVTQMGQEVILRCVPISNHLYFYWYRQILGQKVEFLVSFYNNEISEKSEIFDDQFSVERPDGSNFTLKIRSTKLEDSAMYFCASRESTDTQYFGPGTRLTVL.

A few counts support this clonotype. The chain carries TRBV4-1 and TRBJ1-5; D unclear. The length of the CDR3 is 14 residues. Deletions cut 5 bases from V and 3 bases from J, with 11 bases between. Germline loops: CDR1 MGHRA, CDR2 YSYEKL. CDR3 sequence (DNA): TGCGCCAGCAGCGATAGACGGGACAATCAGCCCCAGCATTTT. Translating gives CASSDRRDNQPQHF.